Following are 27 T cell receptor beta chains from one sample sequenced in a study of T cells in Graves' hyperthyroidism and ophthalmopathy (dated by TCRdb to the late 2010s). Libraries were made using multiplex PCR. Sequenced on an Illumina HiSeq 2000. The TCR beta CDR3 regions were amplified from the RNA transcripts. For the first round of RT-PCR on the TCR CDR3, the HTBI primer set was used together with the Qiagen OneStep RT-PCR kit. TCRdb passed the public sequencing reads through fastp at Q25 and MiXCR, retaining productive beta sequences. Duplicate CDR3 protein sequences are folded into a single record with the most common DNA and genes. The sample profile shows about 320,000 distinct CDR3 sequences; roughly 15% of them were found once. The biggest ten clones account for around 35% of the sample. Sequences were obtained from blood. The receptors come from a young man with Graves' hyperthyroidism.

The table lists this clonotype with a few counts. A clone one base away is much larger, so this may be a read error. The chain recombines TRBV9 with TRBJ1-5; D ambiguous. V lost 1 base, J lost 15 bases, and 23 bases lay in between. The CDR3 consists of 15 residues. Per the germline V gene, CDR1 is SGDLS and CDR2 is YYNGEE. The CDR3 nucleotides are TGTGCCAGCAGCGTAACCGATAAGGCTAATCAGGCCCGGCATTTT. Translating gives CASSVTDKANQARHF.

Many counts were recorded for this clonotype. The chain couples TRBV12-3 or TRBV12-4 to TRBJ1-1; maybe TRBD1 (5 bases). This CDR3 is built from 16 residues. V dropped 10 bases and J dropped 0 bases, with 21 bases sitting between them. The CDR3 DNA is TGTGCCATCTCGGGACGACCTGCAATTATGAACACTGAAGCTTTCTTT. Translating gives CAISGRPAIMNTEAFF.

This clonotype was seen more than once but under ten times. The gene calls are TRBV4-2 and TRBJ2-5; 9 nucleotides align to TRBD2. V trimming: 1 base; J trimming: 5 bases; junction bases outside the gene matches: 11. CDR1 and CDR2 from the germline V gene are LGHNA and YNFKEQ. The CDR3 is 17 amino acids. The CDR3 spells CASSQGRGAGGRETQYF. CDR3 in DNA: TGTGCCAGCAGCCAAGGGAGGGGAGCGGGAGGACGCGAGACCCAGTACTTC.

The chain joins TRBV5-1 to TRBJ2-2, with a tentative D call TRBD1 (5 bases). The CDR3 is made up of 18 amino acids. Germline CDR1 reads SGHRS; CDR2 reads YFSETQ. The germline V and J ends were trimmed by 4 bases and 2 bases, with 21 bases remaining between them. The CDR3 DNA reads TGCGCCAGCAGCCCGATCGGCGCAGGGATTCCTAACACCGGGGAGCTGTTTTTT. Translated, it gives CASSPIGAGIPNTGELFF.

The chain carries TRBV19 and TRBJ1-1; D uncertain. The V end lost 5 bases, the J end lost 1 base, and 11 bases lay between the germline ends. Germline V lookup: CDR1 LNHDA, CDR2 SQIVND (reference sequence). This CDR3 contains 14 residues. CDR3 in amino acids: CASSLQRGNTEAFF. As DNA, the CDR3 is TGTGCCAGTAGTTTACAGCGGGGGAACACTGAAGCTTTCTTT.

This clonotype was observed a handful of times. The chain uses TRBV29-1 and TRBJ1-2; a weak D match, TRBD1 (5 bases). The CDR3 totals 12 residues. V lost 1 base and J 4 bases, leaving 7 bases between the germline ends. CDR1 is SQVTM and CDR2 is ANQGSEA in the germline V gene. This CDR3 is CSVEAGLYGYTF. The CDR3 nucleotides are TGCAGCGTTGAAGCAGGGCTCTATGGCTACACCTTC.

This clonotype was picked up a small number of times. This sequence joins TRBV20-1 and TRBJ2-1; 8 bases are shared with TRBD2. The germline V gene encodes CDR1 DFQATT and CDR2 SNEGSKA (reference sequence). The CDR3 sequence is 15 residues long. V gave up 3 bases and J gave up 0 bases; unmatched junction bases: 4. As DNA, the CDR3 is TGCAGTGCTAGGGCGGGAGGTTTCTCCTACAATGAGCAGTTCTTC. It specifies CSARAGGFSYNEQFF.

As concerns this clonotype: A much larger clone differs from this one at a single base, so this may be a read error. CDR3 loop: CASSPYQAPNNEQFF. CDR3 nucleotide sequence: TGTGCCAGCTCACCGTATCAGGCTCCCAACAATGAGCAGTTCTTC. The V and J genes are TRBV18 and TRBJ2-1, with D uncertain. CDR1 and CDR2 from the germline V gene are KGHSH and LQKENI. The CDR3 is 15 residues long. V dropped 3 bases and J dropped 5 bases, with 14 bases sitting between them.

Remarks on this clonotype: A read error may produce the germline difference seen at one junction end. This chain connects TRBV4-2 to TRBJ2-7, with TRBD1 identical over 11 bases. CDR1 and CDR2 from the germline V gene are LGHNA and YNFKEQ. The CDR3 is made up of 14 amino acids. The CDR3 bases are TGTGCCAGCAGCCACGGACAGGGGGCTTACGAGCAGTGCTTC. Protein product: CASSHGQGAYEQCF.

This clonotype has at least ten counts. The CDR3 bases are TGCAGTGCTAGAGCTAGCTCAGCAAACAATGAGCAGTTCTTC. Its protein product is CSARASSANNEQFF. The chain has TRBV20-1 and TRBJ2-1; maybe TRBD2 (5 bases). Germline assignment: CDR1 DFQATT and CDR2 SNEGSKA (reference sequence). The CDR3 has 14 amino acids. V was cut by 1 base and J by 5 bases, with 12 bases left in between.

This clonotype was found many times. In nucleotides, the CDR3 is TGTGCCAGCAGCCAAGGGGGAGCGGGCTCCTACAATGAGCAGTTCTTC. Protein product: CASSQGGAGSYNEQFF. The rearrangement links TRBV3-1 to TRBJ2-1, with D maybe TRBD2 (6 bases). Trimming removed 1 base at V and 0 bases at J, with 10 bases between. Looked up from germline, CDR1 is LGHDT and CDR2 is YNNKEL (reference sequence). The CDR3 is 16 amino acids.

This clonotype was seen ten or more times. The chain links TRBV20-1 to TRBJ1-1; D possibly corresponds to TRBD1 (6 bases). Germline loops: CDR1 DFQATT, CDR2 SNEGSKA (reference sequence). The CDR3 consists of 12 residues. V dropped 3 bases and J dropped 11 bases, with 16 bases sitting between them. The CDR3 sequence: CSARFPGGHAFF. The CDR3, as DNA: TGCAGTGCTAGGTTTCCGGGGGGGCATGCTTTCTTT.

V and J are TRBV30 and TRBJ2-1; D remains unclear. This CDR3 is 12 amino acids long. The germline V and J ends were trimmed by 0 bases and 6 bases, with 6 bases remaining between them. Per the germline V gene, CDR1 is GTSNPN and CDR2 is SVGIG (reference sequence). CDR3 in DNA: TGTGCCTGGAGTGTAGCCGCCAATGAGCAGTTCTTC. Encoded protein: CAWSVAANEQFF.

V usage is TRBV11-2 and J usage is TRBJ2-1; 10 bases align to TRBD1. Per germline, CDR1 SGHAT and CDR2 FQNNGV. With V trimmed by 7 bases and J by 7 bases, 13 bases remained unmatched. This CDR3 region has 16 residues. The CDR3 loop is CASTKDRGRRANEQFF. As DNA, the CDR3 is TGTGCCAGCACCAAAGACAGGGGGCGCAGGGCGAATGAGCAGTTCTTC.

The rearrangement links TRBV2 to TRBJ2-3; D unresolved. V gave up 6 bases and J gave up 2 bases, with 12 bases separating them. The CDR3 is made up of 14 amino acids. From germline, CDR1 is SNHLY and CDR2 FYNNEI. The DNA of the CDR3 is TGTGCCAGCAGGGACGGGTTATCCACAGATACGCAGTATTTT. Protein: CASRDGLSTDTQYF.

The V call is TRBV24-1, the J call TRBJ2-5; 8 positions match TRBD1. Germline V lookup: CDR1 KGHDR, CDR2 SFDVKD. V gave up 3 bases and J gave up 5 bases; unmatched junction bases: 10. The CDR3 runs to 16 residues. CDR3 DNA: TGTGCCACCAGTGATGCCGCGACAGGGGCGGACGAGACCCAGTACTTC. It yields the protein CATSDAATGADETQYF.

This chain links TRBV20-1 with TRBJ1-2, with 7 bases fitting TRBD1. The CDR3 is 13 residues long. Germline V gene lookup returns CDR1 DFQATT and CDR2 SNEGSKA (reference sequence). Losses at the gene ends were 1 base for V and 6 bases for J; bases not matched to a gene: 5. CDR3 nucleotide sequence: TGCAGTGCTAGAGCCGACAGGGATCATGGCTACACCTTC. Protein product: CSARADRDHGYTF.

The chain recombines TRBV24-1 with TRBJ1-2; D is possibly TRBD1 (6 bases). The germline gives CDR1 KGHDR, CDR2 SFDVKD. The V end was cut by 4 bases, the J end by 2 bases, with 13 bases between. The CDR3 runs 15 residues. The CDR3: CATSDWDTSNYGYTF. Here the CDR3 DNA reads TGTGCCACCAGTGACTGGGACACCTCAAACTATGGCTACACCTTC.

This sequence joins TRBV11-2 and TRBJ2-1, with 11 bases matching TRBD1. V was clipped by 2 bases and J by 8 bases; unmatched bases: 11. The CDR3 totals 17 residues. From germline, CDR1 is SGHAT and CDR2 FQNNGV. As DNA, the CDR3 is TGTGCCAGCAGCTTATGGACAGGGGGCGATCTTAAACATGAGCAGTTCTTC. It yields the protein CASSLWTGGDLKHEQFF.

This clonotype was seen once. This could be a read error, since a much larger clone is one nucleotide away. The rearrangement links TRBV4-1 to TRBJ2-7; D is perhaps TRBD1 (6 bases). The CDR3 totals 16 residues. Germline CDR1 MGHRA, CDR2 YSYEKL. Deletions cut 4 bases from V and 3 bases from J, with 19 bases between. For the CDR3, the DNA is TGCGCCAGCAGCCGACACCCCCAGGGGTACATCTACGAGCAGTACTTC. Translating gives CASSRHPQGYIYEQYF.

In its sample, this clonotype was seen many times. This chain joins TRBV11-2 and TRBJ1-1; no firm D call. Trimming removed 4 bases from V and 8 bases from J, with 14 bases in between. This CDR3 comprises 13 residues. Germline lookup yields CDR1 SGHAT and CDR2 FQNNGV. The CDR3 is CASSWTRFTEAFF. CDR3 in DNA: TGTGCCAGCAGCTGGACCCGCTTTACCGAAGCTTTCTTT.

This clonotype occurred many times. J is TRBJ2-3 and V is TRBV11-2; D remains ambiguous. Germline V gene data show CDR1 as SGHAT and CDR2 as FQNNGV. The CDR3 covers 15 residues. The ends were cut back, 3 bases at V and 3 bases at J, with 13 bases in the middle. CDR3 amino acids: CASSLLDLETDTQYF. CDR3 nucleotides: TGTGCCAGCAGCTTGCTGGATTTGGAGACAGATACGCAGTATTTT.

To note about this clonotype: This sequence may be a read error, since a much larger clone differs from it by one base. The V gene is TRBV6-2 or TRBV6-3, the J gene TRBJ1-2; D is ambiguous. The CDR3 extends over 14 amino acids. Trimming took off 4 bases at V and 2 bases at J, with 11 bases between the two ends. Per the germline V gene, CDR1 is MNHEY and CDR2 is SVGEGT. The CDR3 DNA reads TGTGCCAGCAGTTGCCGGGAGGAAAACTATGGCTACACCTTC. Its protein is CASSCREENYGYTF.

This chain connects TRBV6-1 to TRBJ2-7; D might be TRBD1 (5 bases). Germline V lookup: CDR1 MNHNS, CDR2 SASEGT. This CDR3 has 16 amino acids. Trimming pared 0 bases from V and 6 bases from J, leaving 18 bases between. CDR3 residues: CASSEAPQGYSSEQYF. CDR3 sequence (DNA): TGTGCCAGCAGTGAAGCTCCGCAGGGTTACTCGTCCGAGCAGTACTTC.

This clonotype showed up many times. The genes are TRBV30 and TRBJ2-6; D remains ambiguous. The V end lost 4 bases, the J end lost 4 bases, and 8 bases lay between the germline ends. Germline values: CDR1 GTSNPN, CDR2 SVGIG (reference sequence). This CDR3 region has 13 residues. The CDR3, as DNA: TGTGCCTGGACCTTCACAGGGGCCAACGTCCTGACTTTC. Translating gives CAWTFTGANVLTF.

The chain is built from TRBV30 and TRBJ2-7; TRBD1 agrees at 8 bases. Looked up from germline, CDR1 is GTSNPN and CDR2 is SVGIG (reference sequence). The CDR3 has 13 residues. Trimming removed 3 bases from V and 2 bases from J; junction bases left unmatched: 3. CDR3 region: CAWRTGQAYEQYF. The CDR3 DNA reads TGTGCCTGGAGAACGGGACAGGCCTACGAGCAGTACTTC.

This clonotype was counted ten times or more. V gene TRBV11-2 combines with J gene TRBJ2-1; TRBD2 matches 7 bases. CDR1 is SGHAT, CDR2 FQNNGV, per germline. After removal of 5 bases from V and 6 bases from J, the junction contained 13 bases not matched to a gene. The CDR3 has 16 amino acids. In DNA form, the CDR3 reads TGTGCCAGCAGCATAAACCCCAGCGGGATTTCCAATGAGCAGTTCTTC. Translated: CASSINPSGISNEQFF.